Described below is a single TCR beta chain sequence and its context. Per germline, CDR1 WNHNN and CDR2 SYGVQD (reference sequence). V gave up 5 bases and J gave up 3 bases, with 30 bases separating them. The length of the CDR3 is 20 residues. The sample is drawn from a study of T cell changes during pregnancy in multiple sclerosis. The data were produced by immunoSEQ multiplex PCR, yet TCRdb's version contains in-frame clones alone and is incomplete. The data hold fewer than 50,000 clones, with under 95% observed a single time. The input for sequencing was CD8+ T cells from peripheral blood mononuclear cells, taken before pregnancy. V and J are TRBV10-1 and TRBJ2-3; TRBD2 is a possible D gene (6 bases). This TCR derives from a female donor with multiple sclerosis, enrolled in a pregnancy study. The CDR3 nucleotides are TGCGCCAGCAGTCAAAAAAGGACTACAAGGGCGGTTTTATGGACAGATACGCAGTATTTT. This translates into CASSQKRTTRAVLWTDTQYF.